A selection of T cell receptor beta chains follows, all from one sample in a study of T cell changes during pregnancy in multiple sclerosis. Measured with immunoSEQ multiplex PCR; TCRdb has only the in-frame clones, and not every one. The repertoire consists of roughly 29,000 clones, with about 88% occurring once and the leading ten covering almost 8%. The source was CD8+ T cells from peripheral blood mononuclear cells, collected before pregnancy. The receptors were gathered from a female donor with multiple sclerosis, enrolled in a pregnancy study. Both conserved end residues are part of each CDR3. The D gene is left open where the match is weak. Clone sizes are given selectively: once, few, many, or a class where the clone is expanded.

.	.	TRBJ2-5	TRBV9	CASSVDTWETQYF	TGTGCCAGCAGCGTAGACACGTGGGAGACCCAGTACTTC
.	.	TRBJ1-2	TRBV6-4	CASLPPEGRFMRYTF	TGTGCCAGCCTACCCCCGGAGGGGAGGTTCATGAGGTACACCTTC
.	.	TRBJ2-1	TRBV12-5	CASGLDIRGGREFF	TGTGCTAGTGGTTTGGACATAAGGGGGGGTAGAGAATTCTTC
.	once	TRBJ2-7	TRBV28	CASRSTDGLYEQYF	TGTGCCAGCAGAAGTACCGACGGACTCTACGAGCAGTACTTC
TRBD1	.	TRBJ2-7	TRBV11-2	CASRNPQGAYEQYF	TGTGCCAGCAGGAACCCACAGGGGGCCTACGAGCAGTACTTC
.	.	TRBJ1-3	TRBV28	CASSLPRGGSGNTIYF	TGTGCCAGCAGTTTGCCCCGAGGAGGCTCTGGAAACACCATATATTTT
.	few	TRBJ1-1	TRBV30	CAWGLDTATEAFF	TGTGCCTGGGGGTTAGACACGGCCACTGAAGCTTTCTTT
.	.	TRBJ2-2	TRBV19	CASTPRQDRNTGELFF	TGTGCCAGTACTCCGCGACAGGACCGAAACACCGGGGAGCTGTTTTTT
.	.	TRBJ1-5	TRBV4-1	CASSQDARVDDQPQHF	TGCGCCAGCAGCCAAGACGCCAGGGTTGATGATCAGCCCCAGCATTTT
.	.	TRBJ1-2	TRBV9	CASSVGDSYYGYTF	TGTGCCAGCAGCGTAGGAGACAGCTACTATGGCTACACCTTC
.	.	TRBJ1-1	TRBV28	CASSLFSAARGDTEAFF	TGTGCCAGCAGTTTATTCTCGGCCGCGCGGGGGGACACTGAAGCTTTCTTT
.	.	TRBJ1-1	TRBV5-1	CASSLKLVGDTEAFF	TGCGCCAGCAGCTTGAAGCTGGTAGGGGACACTGAAGCTTTCTTT
TRBD1	.	TRBJ1-4	TRBV2	CASSQLPGTGDFDEKLFF	TGTGCCAGCAGTCAATTGCCAGGGACAGGGGATTTCGATGAAAAACTGTTTTTT
.	once	TRBJ1-3	TRBV10-3	CATEIGAGNTIYF	TGTGCCACCGAAATAGGGGCTGGAAACACCATATATTTT
.	.	TRBJ2-1	TRBV27	CASTLLGATYNEQFF	TGTGCCAGCACCCTCCTAGGCGCGACTTACAATGAGCAGTTCTTC
.	.	TRBJ1-2	TRBV27	CASSPAGANYGYTF	TGTGCCAGCAGTCCCGCAGGGGCTAACTATGGCTACACCTTC
TRBD1	.	TRBJ1-6	TRBV7-8	CASRSTGQGFGSPLHF	TGTGCCAGCAGGTCAACGGGACAGGGGTTCGGTTCACCCCTCCACTTT
TRBD1	.	TRBJ1-1	TRBV30	CAWTPGGNTEAFF	TGTGCCTGGACCCCAGGGGGGAACACTGAAGCTTTCTTT
.	once	TRBJ2-2	TRBV6-1	CASTPYRAGELFF	TGTGCCAGCACACCATACAGGGCCGGGGAGCTGTTTTTT
.	once	TRBJ2-6	TRBV4-3	CASSQVSGAGANVLTF	TGCGCCAGCAGCCAAGTCTCCGGGGCTGGGGCCAACGTCCTGACTTTC
.	.	TRBJ2-7	TRBV27	CASSLSRRGYEQYF	TGTGCCAGCAGTTTGAGCAGGCGGGGCTACGAGCAGTACTTC
TRBD2	.	TRBJ2-5	TRBV9	CASSVGGGERETQYF	TGTGCCAGCAGCGTAGGGGGAGGGGAGAGGGAGACCCAGTACTTC
.	.	TRBJ2-2	TRBV29-1	CSVERDTGELFF	TGCAGCGTTGAGAGAGACACCGGGGAGCTGTTTTTT
TRBD1	.	TRBJ1-2	TRBV11-3	CASSYRTGRRSGYTF	TGTGCCAGCAGCTACCGGACAGGGAGGCGGAGTGGCTACACCTTC
TRBD1	.	TRBJ2-1	TRBV5-1	CASSVGQGNNEQFF	TGCGCCAGCAGCGTGGGACAGGGAAACAATGAGCAGTTCTTC
TRBD1	.	TRBJ1-2	TRBV27	CASSLQGSNYGYTF	TGTGCCAGCAGCCTACAGGGGTCTAACTATGGCTACACCTTC
.	.	TRBJ2-7	TRBV10-3	CAIWYGTLSYEQYF	TGTGCCATCTGGTACGGGACTCTCTCTTACGAGCAGTACTTC
TRBD1	.	TRBJ2-5	TRBV10-2	CASSEVMGQQYF	TGCGCCAGCAGTGAGGTTATGGGACAGCAGTACTTC
TRBD1	.	TRBJ2-7	TRBV5-5	CASSLAGTVGQYF	TGTGCCAGCAGCTTGGCCGGGACAGTGGGGCAGTACTTC
.	.	TRBJ2-1	TRBV27	CASSYSGGEAYNEQFF	TGTGCCAGCAGTTACTCAGGAGGGGAAGCCTACAATGAGCAGTTCTTC
TRBD1	once	TRBJ1-2	TRBV30	CAWSVTGTGPSYGYTF	TGTGCCTGGAGTGTAACCGGGACAGGGCCGAGCTATGGCTACACCTTC
.	.	TRBJ2-7	TRBV4-3	CASSPSLTAYEQYF	TGCGCCAGCTCCCCGAGCCTCACCGCCTACGAGCAGTACTTC
.	.	TRBJ1-2	TRBV6-5	CASSYGQFYGYTF	TGTGCCAGCAGTTACGGTCAGTTCTATGGCTACACCTTC
TRBD1	.	TRBJ2-1	TRBV19	CASSRGQVMYNEQFF	TGTGCCAGTAGTAGGGGACAGGTAATGTACAATGAGCAGTTCTTC
.	.	TRBJ2-1	TRBV10-2	CASREGSADEQFF	TGCGCCAGCAGAGAGGGCTCCGCCGATGAGCAGTTCTTC
TRBD1	.	TRBJ1-4	TRBV7-9	CASSATGTEYNEKLFF	TGTGCCAGCAGCGCGACAGGGACGGAGTATAATGAAAAACTGTTTTTT
TRBD1	.	TRBJ2-6	TRBV4-3	CASSRLTGGPGANVLTF	TGCGCCAGCAGCCGATTAACAGGGGGCCCTGGGGCCAACGTCCTGACTTTC
.	.	TRBJ1-1	TRBV29-1	CSVGAGSEAFF	TGCAGCGTTGGGGCAGGATCTGAAGCTTTCTTT
.	.	TRBJ1-3	TRBV28	CASSLPPSGTPYF	TGTGCCAGCAGTTTACCTCCCTCAGGTACCCCTTATTTT
TRBD1	.	TRBJ1-3	TRBV7-8	CASSLKFVGTGVAGNTIYF	TGTGCCAGCAGCTTAAAGTTTGTCGGGACAGGGGTAGCTGGAAACACCATATATTTT
TRBD2	.	TRBJ2-5	TRBV6-4	CASSASSGGDGKETQYF	TGTGCCAGCAGTGCGTCTAGCGGGGGTGATGGAAAAGAGACCCAGTACTTC
.	.	TRBJ1-3	TRBV6-5	CASSYPYMLPGNTIYF	TGTGCCAGCAGTTACCCATACATGCTTCCTGGAAACACCATATATTTT
TRBD1	.	TRBJ1-1	TRBV7-9	CASSAGQGYTEAFF	TGTGCCAGCAGCGCGGGACAGGGGTACACTGAAGCTTTCTTT
TRBD2	.	TRBJ2-2	TRBV27	CASSLLAGGSGTGELFF	TGTGCCAGCAGTTTGCTAGCGGGGGGGTCGGGCACCGGGGAGCTGTTTTTT
TRBD2	.	TRBJ2-2	TRBV11-2	CASSPLRGGGELFF	TGTGCCAGCAGCCCCCTTCGCGGGGGCGGGGAGCTGTTTTTT
.	.	TRBJ1-2	TRBV27	CASSHGGGYTF	TGTGCCAGCAGTCACGGCGGTGGCTACACCTTC